The 5 T cell receptor beta chains listed next were all sequenced from one sample in a study of blood T cells in healthy people across ages (dated by TCRdb to between 2014 and 2017). Libraries were prepared through 5' RACE. Sequencing instrument: Illumina HiSeq 2500. The second PCR ran for about 7 to 11 cycles and used a J-beta primer mix along with a sample-barcoded 5' primer. TCRdb applied fastp at Q25 and MiXCR to the public reads, then kept only in-frame beta chains. Each record represents a unique CDR3 protein, reported with the most common genes and DNA among its rows. The sample table records roughly 570,000 distinct CDR3 sequences; 25% to 30% of these occur just once. About 18% of the sample lies in the top ten. The sequencing sample was made of blood. Receptors were obtained from a woman aged 70-85 years in good health.

J is TRBJ2-4 and V is TRBV7-2; D is possibly TRBD1 or TRBD2 (5 bases each). The CDR3 totals 14 residues. Germline V lookup: CDR1 SGHTA, CDR2 FQGNSA. V was cut by 1 base and J by 7 bases, with 11 bases left in between. The CDR3 DNA reads as TGTGCCAGCAGCTTAGTTTCAGGGACCAACATTCAGTACTTC. Translated, it gives CASSLVSGTNIQYF.

This sequence joins TRBV19 and TRBJ1-4, with a tentative D call TRBD1 (5 bases). The V and J ends lost 7 bases and 13 bases respectively, with 19 bases between them. Germline assignment: CDR1 LNHDA and CDR2 SQIVND (reference sequence). This CDR3 contains 13 residues. CDR3 residues: CASKGRREDRLFF. In DNA, the CDR3 is TGTGCCAGTAAGGGGAGGAGGGAAGATAGACTGTTTTTT. Based on the CDR3 plus reference TRBV19 and TRBJ1-4, the full variable domain is DGGITQSPKYLFRKEGQNVTLSCEQNLNHDAMYWYRQDPGQGLRLIYYSQIVNDFQKGDIAEGYSVSREKKESFPLTVTSAQKNPTAFYLCASKGRREDRLFFGSGTQLSVL.

The chain couples TRBV20-1 to TRBJ1-1; maybe TRBD1 (5 bases). CDR3 size: 15 residues. Per germline, CDR1 DFQATT and CDR2 SNEGSKA (reference sequence). V lost 0 bases and J 0 bases, leaving 11 bases between the germline ends. Here the CDR3 reads CSAREPGRMNTEAFF. The CDR3 nucleotides read TGCAGTGCTAGAGAACCGGGACGGATGAACACTGAAGCTTTCTTT.

This clonotype was seen a few times. This chain uses TRBV18 with TRBJ2-1; 14 bases are shared with TRBD2. Losses at the gene ends were 2 bases for V and 4 bases for J; bases not matched to a gene: 4. CDR1 is KGHSH, CDR2 LQKENI, per germline. The CDR3 consists of 17 residues. The CDR3 region has the DNA TGTGCCAGCTCACCAAACGGACTAGCGGGGGGTTACAATGAGCAGTTCTTC. It codes for CASSPNGLAGGYNEQFF.

This clonotype has just one count. V is TRBV7-2 and J is TRBJ1-2; TRBD1 aligns across 7 bases. V gave up 5 bases and J gave up 8 bases; unmatched junction bases: 17. The CDR3 runs to 16 residues. Germline V gene data show CDR1 as SGHTA and CDR2 as FQGNSA. The CDR3 DNA sequence: TGTGCCAGCAGCCCACGCCTTATTACAGGGGAGGGAGGCTACACCTTC. Its translation is CASSPRLITGEGGYTF.